The 23 T cell receptor beta chains below come from one sample, sequenced in a study of T cell repertoires in cytomegalovirus infection (dated by TCRdb to about 2019). Sequencing instrument: Illumina HiSeq 1500. TCRdb reprocessing: public reads trimmed at Q25 with fastp, clones called with MiXCR, in-frame beta chains kept. Each entry is one CDR3 protein sequence, shown with its most common DNA and genes. A total of about 240,000 distinct CDR3 sequences appear in this sample, approximately 6.7% of them only once. Clones ranked in the top ten supply about 6.5% of the sample. Sample: PBMCs. These receptors originate from a human donor in good health (CMV status not recorded). Some clones in this sample may be carry-over from other donors' samples.

In the case of this clonotype: A much larger clone differs by one base, so this may be a read error. V gene TRBV2 combines with J gene TRBJ1-2; TRBD1 is a possible D gene (6 bases). The CDR3 has 13 residues. Germline V CDR1 and CDR2: SNHLY, FYNNEI. The CDR3 DNA reads as TGTGCCATCGAAGGGGGGGGTGGTTATGGCCACACCTTC. Protein product: CAIEGGGGYGHTF.

This clonotype was seen at least ten times. The rearrangement links TRBV7-2 to TRBJ2-7; 14 bases fit TRBD2. The V gene's germline CDR1 is SGHTA and CDR2 FQGNSA. The CDR3 sequence is 18 residues long. V dropped 6 bases and J dropped 0; count of bases not matched to a gene: 10. CDR3 residues: CASSGAGTSGGHSYEQYF. In DNA, the CDR3 is TGTGCCAGCAGTGGAGCCGGGACTAGCGGGGGTCACTCCTACGAGCAGTACTTC.

This clonotype was observed many times. V is TRBV12-3 or TRBV12-4 and J is TRBJ2-1; D is ambiguous. Trimming shortened V by 2 bases and J by 7 bases, and 6 bases separated the two germline ends. The CDR3 consists of 12 residues. The CDR3 is CASSLIGNEQFF. DNA for the CDR3: TGTGCCAGCAGTTTAATAGGGAATGAGCAGTTCTTC.

This clonotype was recorded at least ten times. This chain connects TRBV7-9 to TRBJ2-1; 7 positions match TRBD1. V dropped 7 bases and J dropped 4; count of bases not matched to a gene: 4. Germline V lookup: CDR1 SEHNR, CDR2 FQNEAQ (reference sequence). There are 13 residues in the CDR3. The DNA of the CDR3 is TGTGCCAGCATCCGGGACAGATACAATGAGCAGTTCTTC. Its protein product is CASIRDRYNEQFF.

Concerning this clonotype itself: A much larger clonotype is one base distant, so this may be a read error. The rearrangement joins TRBV20-1 to TRBJ1-1; D unclear. Germline CDR1 reads DFQATT; CDR2 reads SNEGSKA (reference sequence). V was shortened by 0 bases and J by 10 bases, with 15 bases between the two germline ends. There are 13 residues in the CDR3. The CDR3 DNA is TGCAGTGCTAGAGATCTAATGAGGGAGGGAGCTTTCTTT. Protein: CSARDLMREGAFF.

This clonotype was detected ten times or more. The chain employs TRBV6-9 and TRBJ1-2; unclear D gene. CDR1 MNHGY and CDR2 SVAAGI come from the germline V gene. The CDR3 spans 11 residues. V lost 6 bases and J lost 2, with 4 bases in between. CDR3 DNA sequence: TGTGCCAGCAGGATAAACTATGGCTACACCTTC. Its translation is CASRINYGYTF.

This clonotype has a count of ten or more. The J gene is TRBJ1-1, the V gene TRBV28; 7 nucleotides agree with TRBD1. Germline V gene data show CDR1 as MDHEN and CDR2 as SYDVKM. The CDR3 covers 15 residues. V dropped 3 bases and J dropped 0; count of bases not matched to a gene: 4. CDR3 bases: TGTGCCAGCAGTTTGACAGGGACGGTGAACACTGAAGCTTTCTTT. Its protein product is CASSLTGTVNTEAFF.

Concerning this clonotype itself: A read error may explain this, as a much larger clone is one base away. J is TRBJ2-7 and V is TRBV29-1, with D possibly matching TRBD1 (5 bases). Per germline, CDR1 SQVTM and CDR2 ANQGSEA. CDR3 length equals 14 residues. The V end lost 7 bases, the J end lost 3 bases, and 19 bases lay between the germline ends. The CDR3 protein is CSGSRTSSSYEQYF. The CDR3 DNA sequence: TGCAGCGGCTCCCGGACATCTTCTAGCTACGAGCAGTACTTC.

This clonotype was seen repeatedly, ten times or more. The rearrangement joins TRBV28 to TRBJ1-1, with D unresolved. The germline CDR1 and CDR2 sequences are MDHEN and SYDVKM. Trimming took off 5 bases at V and 6 bases at J, with 16 bases between the two ends. The length of the CDR3 is 14 residues. The CDR3 sequence is CASSPLGYTAEAFF. In DNA form, the CDR3 reads TGTGCCAGCAGTCCCCTGGGGTATACGGCTGAAGCTTTCTTT.

The chain recombines TRBV2 with TRBJ2-5, with D possibly TRBD1 on 6 matching bases. The V end was cut by 6 bases, the J end by 7 bases, with 9 bases between. CDR3 length equals 11 residues. Germline loops: CDR1 SNHLY, CDR2 FYNNEI. CDR3 sequence: CASRGATTQYF. CDR3 coding DNA: TGTGCCAGCAGGGGGGCCACGACCCAGTACTTC.

This clonotype was detected ten times or more. In DNA form, the CDR3 reads TGTGCCAGCAGTCTTCCGGGGGCGTATGGCTACACCTTC. Its translation: CASSLPGAYGYTF. V and J are TRBV12-3 or TRBV12-4 and TRBJ1-2, with TRBD1 as a possible D gene (6 bases). The CDR3 loop spans 13 amino acids. Trimming cost V 5 bases and J 5 bases, with 12 bases left between them.

The chain carries TRBV29-1 and TRBJ1-4; D unresolved. This CDR3 has 11 residues. Trimming stripped 4 bases from V and 7 bases from J, with 7 bases between. Germline CDR1 reads SQVTM; CDR2 reads ANQGSEA. CDR3 protein: CSVAVGEKLFF. CDR3 DNA sequence: TGCAGCGTTGCGGTGGGTGAAAAACTGTTTTTT.

This chain links TRBV12-5 with TRBJ2-2; 7 bases align to TRBD1. This CDR3 has 17 residues. Unmatched junction bases numbered 5, after V lost 0 bases and J lost 1 base. The germline V gene encodes CDR1 LGHNT and CDR2 FRNRAP. The CDR3 reads CASGLVTGNKNTGELFF. The CDR3 nucleotides are TGTGCTAGTGGTTTGGTGACAGGGAATAAGAACACCGGGGAGCTGTTTTTT.

This clonotype showed up just a few times. The chain recombines TRBV5-5 with TRBJ2-3, with TRBD2 matching 11 bases. With V trimmed by 4 bases and J by 2 bases, 3 bases remained unmatched. The germline CDR1 and CDR2 sequences are SGHKS and YYEKEE (reference sequence). The CDR3 has 15 residues. DNA of the CDR3: TGTGCCAGCAGCCATAGCGGGGGGGCCACAGATACGCAGTATTTT. This codes for CASSHSGGATDTQYF.

This clonotype occurred many times. The V gene is TRBV6-2 or TRBV6-3, the J gene TRBJ2-2; a possible D gene is TRBD2 (7 bases). V was clipped by 4 bases and J by 0 bases, with 12 bases between them. The V gene's germline CDR1 is MNHEY and CDR2 SVGEGT. The CDR3 sequence is 16 residues long. CDR3: CASSFPGGSNTGELFF. The CDR3 DNA reads as TGTGCCAGCAGTTTCCCGGGGGGCTCGAACACCGGGGAGCTGTTTTTT.

This clonotype has at least ten counts. The gene calls are TRBV7-2 and TRBJ2-5, with D perhaps given as TRBD1 or TRBD2 (5 bases each). CDR3 length: 16 residues. V was clipped by 1 base and J by 4 bases, with 16 bases between them. Looked up from germline, CDR1 is SGHTA and CDR2 is FQGNSA. CDR3 residues: CASSLGAGTNGETQYF. The CDR3 DNA is TGTGCCAGCAGCTTAGGGGCCGGGACCAATGGAGAGACCCAGTACTTC.

The chain links TRBV11-1 to TRBJ1-2; 7 bases are a match to TRBD1. Per the germline V gene, CDR1 is SGHAT and CDR2 is FQDESV (reference sequence). Trimming removed 0 bases from V and 8 bases from J; junction bases left unmatched: 12. CDR3 length: 16 amino acids. This CDR3 reads CASSLATGVDPGGYTF. The CDR3 DNA follows: TGTGCCAGCAGCTTAGCCACAGGGGTGGACCCTGGAGGCTACACCTTC.

This clonotype was found many times. J is TRBJ1-5 and V is TRBV29-1; D might be TRBD1 (6 bases). Trimming took off 7 bases at V and 0 bases at J, with 16 bases between the two ends. Looked up from germline, CDR1 is SQVTM and CDR2 is ANQGSEA. This CDR3 comprises 15 residues. CDR3 loop: CSARDTLNSNQPQHF. As DNA, the CDR3 is TGCAGCGCCCGGGACACTCTGAATAGCAATCAGCCCCAGCATTTT.

This clonotype was counted ten times or more. This chain joins TRBV20-1 and TRBJ1-1; D ambiguous. The CDR3 is 13 residues long. V was pared by 6 bases and J by 3 bases, with 14 bases between. CDR1 and CDR2 from the germline V gene are DFQATT and SNEGSKA (reference sequence). CDR3 nucleotides: TGCAGTGCCAACTTAGAGGGTGACACTGAAGCTTTCTTT. It codes for CSANLEGDTEAFF.

Details on this clonotype: This may be a read error: a much more frequent sequence differs by one nucleotide. The chain couples TRBV2 to TRBJ1-5; 9 bases align to TRBD1. Germline V gene sequence: CDR1 SNHLY, CDR2 FYNNEI. CDR3 length equals 15 residues. The V gene end was trimmed by 6 bases and the J gene end by 6 bases; junction bases not matched to a gene: 9. Here the CDR3 reads CASRGGQGPSQPQHF. CDR3 coding DNA: TGTGCCAGCAGAGGCGGACAGGGGCCGAGTCAGCCCCAGCATTTT.

The chain has TRBV20-1 and TRBJ2-7; TRBD2 matches at 11 bases. The CDR3 spans 14 residues. Germline V gene sequence: CDR1 DFQATT, CDR2 SNEGSKA (reference sequence). The ends lost 2 bases at V and 3 bases at J; junction bases unmatched: 3. The CDR3 sequence: CSARTSGGFYEQYF. CDR3 coding DNA: TGCAGTGCTAGAACTAGCGGGGGATTCTACGAGCAGTACTTC.

This clonotype appeared many times. This sequence joins TRBV4-1 and TRBJ2-5; D is possibly TRBD1 or TRBD2 (5 bases each). The germline V gene has CDR1 MGHRA and CDR2 YSYEKL. The CDR3 totals 14 residues. Between the trimmed V and J ends, which lost 4 bases and 7 bases, there was a span of 16 bases. The CDR3 loop reads CASSPWDRLGTQYF. The DNA of the CDR3 is TGCGCCAGCAGCCCCTGGGACCGTCTCGGGACCCAGTACTTC.

The chain has TRBV11-3 and TRBJ1-1; D uncertain. Trimming cost V 5 bases and J 1 base, with 17 bases left between them. This CDR3 spans 16 amino acids. Germline values: CDR1 SGHNT, CDR2 YENEEA. The CDR3: CASSPGRAGENTEAFF. The CDR3 DNA reads TGTGCCAGCAGCCCCGGGCGGGCAGGCGAGAACACTGAAGCTTTCTTT.